The present T cell receptor (beta chain) was sequenced within a study of blood T cell repertoires in COVID-19. Study-level background: COVID-19 samples collected from the United States, Italy and Spain covered acute and convalescent phases. PBMCs, B-cell-depleted T cells, or T cells provided the cDNA or gDNA that made up the material.

The V gene's germline CDR1 is MDHEN and CDR2 SYDVKM. Trimming took off 7 bases at V and 3 bases at J, with 10 bases between the two ends. The CDR3 contains 13 residues. Authors' analysis steps: By means of reference gene primer amplification, nucleated cell counts were estimated. Only in-frame clones appear in the TCRdb table, and some are missing; sequencing was by immunoSEQ multiplex PCR. V and J calls and clone size are given by that table; D and trimming were obtained from the DNA. The table shows tens of thousands of clones, with roughly 90% occurring only once. Sequencing input: peripheral blood. The gene calls are TRBV28 and TRBJ1-5; D is uncertain. This clonotype was obtained from a human donor in a cohort sampled during active COVID-19. The CDR3 region is CASTERFNQPQHF. Written as DNA, the CDR3 is TGTGCCAGCACCGAGCGCTTCAATCAGCCCCAGCATTTT.